A selection of T cell receptor beta chains follows, all from one sample in a study of patients and donors after allogeneic stem cell transplantation. Via MiXCR, TCRdb re-called the RT-PCR reads, giving one row per CDR3 protein. The sample has some 40,000 distinct CDR3 sequences, 25% to 35% seen once; the top ten hold roughly 78%. The specimen sequenced was blood, either unsorted or a sorted T cell fraction (not recorded which). The source of these receptors is a human donor who was either an allogeneic HSCT recipient or a stem cell or donor lymphocyte infusion donor (not recorded which). It is not recorded whose cells these are; they may come from a transplant donor. Each CDR3 is given with its conserved first and last residue. D genes are given only for firm matches. Part of the rows lack a size; the others show once, few, many or a class for expanded clones.

D gene	clone size	V gene	J gene	CDR3 DNA	CDR3 protein
TRBD1	NA	TRBV5-1	TRBJ2-5	TGCGCCAGCAGCGGGACAGCCCTCCAAGAGACCCAGTACTTC	CASSGTALQETQYF
NA	NA	TRBV20-1	TRBJ1-6	TGCAGTGCTAGAGATCTCACGGTCAATTCACCCCTCCACTTT	CSARDLTVNSPLHF
TRBD1	few	TRBV20-1	TRBJ1-1	TGCAGTGCCAGGAGGGACAGGGGGGCAGAAGCTTTCTTT	CSARRDRGAEAFF
NA	few	TRBV10-3	TRBJ1-2	TGTGCCATCAGTGAGTCGGGAACAGTTGGCTACACCTTC	CAISESGTVGYTF
NA	NA	TRBV4-2	TRBJ2-2	TGTGCCAGCAGCCAAGAGCCCCCCGTAGCGAAGAACACCGGGGAGCTGTTTTTT	CASSQEPPVAKNTGELFF
NA	once	TRBV4-3	TRBJ1-6	TGCGCCAGCAGCCAAGCCCAAGTCTATAATTCACCCCTCCACTTT	CASSQAQVYNSPLHF
NA	NA	TRBV20-1	TRBJ1-3	TGCAGTGCTAGTTCTGGGAGGAGGAACTCCATATATTTT	CSASSGRRNSIYF
TRBD2	NA	TRBV7-2	TRBJ2-1	TGTGCCAGCAGCTTAGCGCTGGGTCTGGCGGGAGACTACAATGAGCAGTTCTTC	CASSLALGLAGDYNEQFF
NA	many	TRBV3-1	TRBJ1-6	TGTGCCAGCAGCCAAGAATCGGGAGGGCTTAATTCACCCCTCCACTTT	CASSQESGGLNSPLHF
NA	few	TRBV5-1	TRBJ2-2	TGCGCCAGCAGCTTGGCCCAGGGTTACACCACCGGGGAGCTGTTTTTT	CASSLAQGYTTGELFF
NA	many	TRBV27	TRBJ1-1	TGTGCCAGCAGCCGCCCGGGGTACGCCACTGAAGCTTTCTTT	CASSRPGYATEAFF
TRBD1	few	TRBV28	TRBJ1-2	TGTGCCAGCAGTCCGGGACAGTCCCCCTATGGCTACACCTTC	CASSPGQSPYGYTF
TRBD1	NA	TRBV20-1	TRBJ1-5	TGCAGTGCTTTGCCAGGGGGGAATCAGCCCCAGCATTTT	CSALPGGNQPQHF
TRBD2	NA	TRBV29-1	TRBJ2-5	TGCAGCGTTGAGGTAGCGGGAGGAGAGTGGGAGACCCAGTACTTC	CSVEVAGGEWETQYF
TRBD1	NA	TRBV6-6	TRBJ2-2	TGTGCCAGCAGTCCCCGACAGGGTTTGACCGGGGAGCTGTTTTTT	CASSPRQGLTGELFF
NA	NA	TRBV4-2	TRBJ1-2	TGTGCCAGCAGCCCCACTCGGGGCAGAAACTATGGCTACACCTTC	CASSPTRGRNYGYTF
NA	NA	TRBV7-6	TRBJ1-3	TGTGCCAGCACCGACCCTTTCGGGAGTACCTCTGGAAACACCATATATTTT	CASTDPFGSTSGNTIYF
NA	NA	TRBV19	TRBJ2-4	TGTGCCAGTAGACCGGGAGCCAAAAACATTCAGTACTTC	CASRPGAKNIQYF
TRBD1	NA	TRBV7-6	TRBJ2-5	TGTGCCAGCAGCCTAAGCACCGGGACAGAAGAGACCCAGTACTTC	CASSLSTGTEETQYF
NA	few	TRBV20-1	TRBJ1-4	TGCAGTGCTAGAGATGAGGGACAAGATCAAAAACTGTTTTTT	CSARDEGQDQKLFF
TRBD1	NA	TRBV10-2	TRBJ1-5	TGCGCCAGCAGCGGCACAGGGGACCAGCCCCAGCATTTT	CASSGTGDQPQHF
NA	NA	TRBV7-9	TRBJ2-4	TGTGCCAGCAGCTTGGTTTGGGGCTCCCCCCCCTACTTC	CASSLVWGSPPYF
NA	NA	TRBV15	TRBJ1-1	TGTGCCACCAGCCCCGAGGGTTGGGGAGCTTTCTTT	CATSPEGWGAFF
TRBD1	NA	TRBV29-1	TRBJ2-2	TGCAGCGTTGGTAGGACAGGGAACACCGGGGAGCTGTTTTTT	CSVGRTGNTGELFF
NA	NA	TRBV20-1	TRBJ2-7	TGCAGTGCTAGATCGGCGGGTAGCTACGAGCAGTACTTC	CSARSAGSYEQYF
TRBD1	NA	TRBV6-5	TRBJ1-6	TGTGCCAGCAGTTACCTGCAGGGGGCAGGTTCACCCCTCCACTTT	CASSYLQGAGSPLHF
NA	few	TRBV7-6	TRBJ2-2	TGTGCCAGCTCCTTGGCCGGGGAGCTGTTTTTT	CASSLAGELFF
NA	NA	TRBV21-1	TRBJ1-1	TGTGCCAGCTTATGGGGGGAGGCTGAAGCTTTCTTT	CASLWGEAEAFF
TRBD1	NA	TRBV29-1	TRBJ2-7	TGCAGCGGTGGCCAGGGGGCCAGTTACGAGCAGTACTTC	CSGGQGASYEQYF
NA	NA	TRBV25-1	TRBJ2-7	TGTGCCAGCGGAAATGATGGGCGCTACGAGCAGTACTTC	CASGNDGRYEQYF
NA	few	TRBV14	TRBJ2-5	TGTGCCAGCAGCCAAGATGTCCGTTTCACCCAAGAGACCCAGTACTTC	CASSQDVRFTQETQYF
NA	few	TRBV9	TRBJ1-2	TGTGCCAGCAACCGGGGGGCAGATGGCTACACCTTC	CASNRGADGYTF
NA	few	TRBV2	TRBJ2-4	TGTGCCAGCAGTGCTTCCCTTTTAGCCAAAAACATTCAGTACTTC	CASSASLLAKNIQYF
NA	once	TRBV5-1	TRBJ2-4	TGCGCCAGCAGCCGCGAGGCAGTAAAAAACATTCAGTACTTC	CASSREAVKNIQYF
NA	NA	TRBV27	TRBJ2-5	TGTGCCAGCAGTTTATTGGGGAACTGGGAGACCCAGTACTTC	CASSLLGNWETQYF
NA	NA	TRBV6-6	TRBJ2-2	TGTGCCAGCAGTTACCCGTTTGATGGGACGGCGAACACCGGGGAGCTGTTTTTT	CASSYPFDGTANTGELFF
NA	few	TRBV7-9	TRBJ1-2	TGTGCCAGCAGTATCAACACGGTGACATATGGCTACACCTTC	CASSINTVTYGYTF
NA	few	TRBV6-5	TRBJ1-5	TGTGCCAGCAGTAACCGGGGCCCGAGCCAGCCCCAGCATTTT	CASSNRGPSQPQHF
TRBD1	NA	TRBV28	TRBJ1-6	TGTGCCAGCAGTTTGGGGACAGGGGAGATCTCACCCCTCCACTTT	CASSLGTGEISPLHF
TRBD1	many	TRBV20-1	TRBJ1-2	TGCAGTGGAACCGGACAGGGAGCTAACTATGGCTACACCTTC	CSGTGQGANYGYTF
NA	NA	TRBV4-3	TRBJ1-5	TGCGCCAGCAGCCAGTTCCGGGGTATGCTTAATCAGCCCCAGCATTTT	CASSQFRGMLNQPQHF
NA	many	TRBV9	TRBJ2-1	TGTGCCAGCAGCGGCGTCGACTACTCCTACAATGAGCAGTTCTTC	CASSGVDYSYNEQFF
TRBD1	many	TRBV4-1	TRBJ1-3	TGCGCCAGCAGCCAATCCCGGACAGGGTTAGGAAACACCATATATTTT	CASSQSRTGLGNTIYF
NA	many	TRBV4-1	TRBJ1-2	TGCGCCAGCAGCCTGACGGTCGCTAACTATGGCTACACCTTC	CASSLTVANYGYTF
TRBD1	few	TRBV7-9	TRBJ1-2	TGTGCCAGCACCGACAGGGGGCAAAGAGGCTACACCTTC	CASTDRGQRGYTF
NA	few	TRBV3-2	TRBJ2-7	TGTGCCAGCAGCCAAGACCCAAACCGGGACAGTTCCTACGAGCAGTACTTC	CASSQDPNRDSSYEQYF
NA	few	TRBV20-1	TRBJ2-7	TGCAGTGCTAGAAGAACAATTAGTGTCTACGAGCAGTACTTC	CSARRTISVYEQYF
TRBD1	NA	TRBV7-3	TRBJ1-2	TGTGCCAGCAGCGGGAGGACAGGTCGCTATGGCTACACCTTC	CASSGRTGRYGYTF
TRBD2	NA	TRBV20-1	TRBJ2-1	TGCAGTGCTAGAGTGCGGGGGGAGGCGACTAAGAGATTATCCTACAATGAGCAGTTCTTC	CSARVRGEATKRLSYNEQFF
NA	few	TRBV5-1	TRBJ1-1	TGCGCCAGCAGCTTGGGGGAGGAAGCTTTCTTT	CASSLGEEAFF
NA	few	TRBV4-1	TRBJ2-2	TGCGCCAGCAGCCAAGTTGGAGGGACCGGGGAGCTGTTTTTT	CASSQVGGTGELFF
TRBD1	NA	TRBV6-5	TRBJ1-5	TGTGCCAGCAGGTCCGGGACAGGGGGCATTCTTTATAGCAATCAGCCCCAGCATTTT	CASRSGTGGILYSNQPQHF
NA	NA	TRBV29-1	TRBJ1-1	TGCAGCGTGGGATTTAAAGTCCAACACTCTGAAGCTTTCTTT	CSVGFKVQHSEAFF
NA	NA	TRBV6-5	TRBJ1-5	TGTGCCAGCAGTTATAAGGACAATCAGCCCCAGCATTTT	CASSYKDNQPQHF
TRBD2	few	TRBV20-1	TRBJ2-5	TGCAGTGCTAGAGTAGGGAGCGGGATAGAGACCCAGTACTTC	CSARVGSGIETQYF
TRBD2	NA	TRBV28	TRBJ2-7	TGTGCCAGCAGCCAATCAAGCGGGAGGGGGCTGGAGCAGTACTTC	CASSQSSGRGLEQYF